This is a list of T cell receptor beta chains from one sample in a study of cytomegalovirus exposure and HLA in healthy donors. Only in-frame clones appear in the TCRdb table, and some are missing; sequencing was by immunoSEQ multiplex PCR. This table holds under 200,000 clones, roughly 74% found once. Sequencing was done on a sample of PBMCs. These receptors were obtained from a woman aged 40 to 55 in good health and CMV-seropositive. CDR3s include the opening cysteine and the closing phenylalanine or tryptophan. D genes are given only for firm matches. Size is omitted from some rows. Given values are once, few, many or a class for expanded clones.

clone_size	v_call	cdr3_length	d_call	j_call	cdr3_nt	cdr3_aa
NA	TRBV28	13	NA	TRBJ1-1	TGTGCCAGCAGGATAACAGGAAGGTCTGAAGCTTTCTTT	CASRITGRSEAFF
once	TRBV28	15	NA	TRBJ1-1	TGTGCCAGCAGTTTATCCCAGGGTGCGTACACTGAAGCTTTCTTT	CASSLSQGAYTEAFF
once	TRBV28	15	NA	TRBJ1-1	TGTGCCAGCACTGTGGGGGGGCGCATGAACACTGAAGCTTTCTTT	CASTVGGRMNTEAFF
NA	TRBV7-9	18	TRBD1	TRBJ1-2	TGTGCCAGCAGCTTAGCGGGCGATGAGGACAGGGGATTAGGAGGCTACACCTTC	CASSLAGDEDRGLGGYTF
few	TRBV7-6	13	NA	TRBJ2-7	TGTGCCATCGGAGGGGGCGGTTCCTACGAGCAGTACTTC	CAIGGGGSYEQYF
NA	TRBV18	16	TRBD1	TRBJ2-3	TGTGCCAGCTCACCGAGACAGGGGCCTACCACAGATACGCAGTATTTT	CASSPRQGPTTDTQYF
NA	TRBV29-1	14	NA	TRBJ2-5	TGCAGCGTTGCCAGAGTCGGGGGCCAAGAGACCCAGTACTTC	CSVARVGGQETQYF
NA	TRBV7-9	13	NA	TRBJ1-2	TGTTCCAGCACCAAGACAGGAAGCTATGGCTACACCTTC	CSSTKTGSYGYTF
NA	TRBV5-1	14	TRBD1	TRBJ2-2	TGCGCCAGCGATGAAGGGACAGTCACCGGGGAGCTGTTTTTT	CASDEGTVTGELFF
NA	TRBV29-1	13	NA	TRBJ1-4	TGCAGCGTTGTAGGTGGGGCGGACGAAAAACTGTTTTTT	CSVVGGADEKLFF
few	TRBV7-9	14	NA	TRBJ2-5	TGTGCCAGCAGCTCCTTAGCGTACCAAGAGACCCAGTACTTC	CASSSLAYQETQYF
NA	TRBV28	14	TRBD2	TRBJ2-3	TGTGCCAGCAGTCTAGCGGGAAACACAGATACGCAGTATTTT	CASSLAGNTDTQYF
NA	TRBV6-1	14	NA	TRBJ1-4	TGTGCCAGCAAGCGGTTAGGTACGAATGAAAAACTGTTTTTT	CASKRLGTNEKLFF
NA	TRBV19	13	NA	TRBJ2-1	TGTGCCAGTAGAACAGGGCCCTACAATGAGCAGTTCTTC	CASRTGPYNEQFF
NA	TRBV27	14	NA	TRBJ2-7	TGTGCCAGCAGTTTTCTCGGCAGGGGCTACGAGCAGTACTTC	CASSFLGRGYEQYF
few	TRBV20-1	11	TRBD1	TRBJ1-1	TGCAGTGCTGCGGGACAGCAGCGAGCTTTCTTT	CSAAGQQRAFF
NA	TRBV7-2	15	NA	TRBJ2-7	TGTGCCAGCAGCCGATACCACAGGGAATCCTACGAGCAGTACTTC	CASSRYHRESYEQYF
NA	TRBV5-4	16	TRBD2	TRBJ2-2	TGTGCCAGCAGCCCGGGACTAGCGGGAGCCGACGGGGAGCTGTTTTTT	CASSPGLAGADGELFF
NA	TRBV28	17	NA	TRBJ2-3	TGTGCCAGCAGTTTCTGGGACATCCGTCATAGCACAGATACGCAGTATTTT	CASSFWDIRHSTDTQYF
NA	TRBV14	17	TRBD1	TRBJ1-1	TGTGCCAGCAGCCAGACAGGGGTAGGGGGGGGGAACACTGAAGCTTTCTTT	CASSQTGVGGGNTEAFF
NA	TRBV6-6	15	TRBD1	TRBJ1-2	TGTGCCAGCAGTTTCCCCGGGACAGCCCACTATGGCTACACCTTC	CASSFPGTAHYGYTF
NA	TRBV14	15	NA	TRBJ1-1	TGTGCCAGCAGGCGCCATGAGGGAGTGAACACTGAAGCTTTCTTT	CASRRHEGVNTEAFF
NA	TRBV4-3	17	TRBD2	TRBJ2-4	TGCGCCAGCAGCCAAGATAGGATAGCGGGGATCAAAAACATTCAGTACTTC	CASSQDRIAGIKNIQYF
NA	TRBV5-3	16	NA	TRBJ2-7	TGTGCCAGAAGCTTGTGTTGCCTTGGCAGATCCTACGAGCAGTACTTC	CARSLCCLGRSYEQYF